This is a list of T cell receptor beta chains from one sample in a study of T cells in Graves' hyperthyroidism and ophthalmopathy. TCRdb re-derived calls from the multiplex PCR reads in MiXCR, one entry per CDR3 protein. The sample includes hundreds of thousands of distinct CDR3 sequences, over 35% of them seen just once. The sequenced sample consisted of blood. The receptors derive from a man between 18 and 35 years old with Graves' hyperthyroidism. Each CDR3 is given with its conserved first and last residue. D genes are given only for firm matches. The listing skips clone size in some rows; elsewhere it reads once, few, many or a size class.

clone_size cdr3_length j_call v_call d_call cdr3_nt cdr3_aa
NA 14 TRBJ1-1 TRBV12-3/TRBV12-4 NA TGTGCCAGCAGTATGGGACAAATGAACACTGGAGCTTTCTTT CASSMGQMNTGAFF
many 14 TRBJ1-5 TRBV7-9 TRBD1 TGTGCCAGCAGCTTCCAGGGGGAAAATCAGCCCCAGCATTTT CASSFQGENQPQHF
NA 17 TRBJ1-2 TRBV7-8 TRBD1 TGTGCCAGCAGCTCCGATATGCCGGGACAGCCATCTTATGGCTACACCTTC CASSSDMPGQPSYGYTF
NA 14 TRBJ2-1 TRBV2 NA TGTGCCAGCAGTGAAGGAGGGCAATACAATGAGCAGTTCTTC CASSEGGQYNEQFF
NA 14 TRBJ1-2 TRBV9 TRBD1 TGTGCCAGCAGCCCCGCCGGGACAGGGGGACGCTACACCTTC CASSPAGTGGRYTF
few 13 TRBJ2-7 TRBV5-6 TRBD1 TGTGCCAGCAGACGGGACAGGGGACTCGAGCAGTACTTC CASRRDRGLEQYF
NA 15 TRBJ2-7 TRBV7-8 TRBD2 TGTGCCAGCAGCTTAGGGACTAGCGGGAGCGACGAGCAGTACTTC CASSLGTSGSDEQYF
many 14 TRBJ1-1 TRBV10-3 NA TGTGCCATCAGCGGACGGTCGGAGGACACTGAAGCTTTCTTT CAISGRSEDTEAFF
few 15 TRBJ2-5 TRBV6-5 NA TGTGCCAGCAGTTTCAGACTAGATGGGGCAGGGGCCCAGTACTTC CASSFRLDGAGAQYF
NA 14 TRBJ1-5 TRBV25-1 NA TGTGCCAGCAGCAGAGGCACGCCGAATCAGCCCCAGCATTTT CASSRGTPNQPQHF
NA 13 TRBJ1-6 TRBV25-1 NA TGTGCCAGCCCCGGGGTTTACAATTCACCCCTCCACTTT CASPGVYNSPLHF
many 13 TRBJ1-2 TRBV19 TRBD1 TGTGCCAGTACGGGACAGATAGTAGGCGGCTACACCTTC CASTGQIVGGYTF
many 15 TRBJ1-3 TRBV15 NA TGTGCCACCAGCAGAGATAGGGTTCCCGGAAACACCATATATTTT CATSRDRVPGNTIYF
once 13 TRBJ2-7 TRBV7-3 NA TGTGCCAGCAGCCCCCTCGGGACCTACGAGCAGTACTTC CASSPLGTYEQYF
NA 16 TRBJ2-5 TRBV7-9 NA TGTGCCAGCACTAGGATTCGGGGAGCGAAACAAGAGACCCAGTACTTC CASTRIRGAKQETQYF
NA 14 TRBJ1-6 TRBV2 NA TGTGCCAGCGTTCGGCAAGGCGGGGCTTCACCCCTCCACTTT CASVRQGGASPLHF
NA 13 TRBJ1-1 TRBV29-1 TRBD1 TGCAGCGTTGAGTGGACAGGTAACACTGAAGCTTTCTTT CSVEWTGNTEAFF
NA 16 TRBJ1-1 TRBV24-1 NA TGTGCCACCAGTGATTCTACTAAGGGGGGTCCCACTGAAGCTTTCTTT CATSDSTKGGPTEAFF
many 14 TRBJ2-7 TRBV5-5 TRBD2 TGTGCCAGCAGCTGGACTAGCGGCACCTACGAGCAGTACTTC CASSWTSGTYEQYF
NA 13 TRBJ1-1 TRBV9 NA TGTGCCAGCGGTAGCCAGGGGAAGACTGAAGCTTTCTTT CASGSQGKTEAFF
few 15 TRBJ1-2 TRBV19 NA TGTGCCAGTAGTATAACAACAGCTTTAAACTATGGCTACACCTTC CASSITTALNYGYTF
NA 15 TRBJ2-1 TRBV7-2 TRBD2 TGTGCCAGCAGCCCAAGCGGGGCGATCTCCTACGAGCAGTTCTTC CASSPSGAISYEQFF
many 11 TRBJ2-7 TRBV29-1 NA TGCAGCGGTGGATCTTACTACGAGCAGTACTTC CSGGSYYEQYF
many 14 TRBJ1-5 TRBV5-1 NA TGCGCCAGCAGCTTGAGTGGGGGGCAACAGCCCCAGCATTTT CASSLSGGQQPQHF
NA 15 TRBJ2-5 TRBV20-1 NA TGCAGTGCTAGAGATGGGCTCAGGATCCAAGAGACCCAGTACTTC CSARDGLRIQETQYF
few 13 TRBJ2-7 TRBV4-2 NA TGTGCCAGCAGCCAAGATGACGGCTACGAGCAGTACTTC CASSQDDGYEQYF
many 11 TRBJ2-5 TRBV29-1 NA TGCAGCGGTCGGGGGCAAGAGACCCAGTACTTC CSGRGQETQYF
NA 14 TRBJ2-5 TRBV6-5 NA TGTGCCAGCAGTGCTGCCGGGGAGACGGTCGCCCAGTACTTC CASSAAGETVAQYF
NA 15 TRBJ2-7 TRBV10-3 TRBD2 TGTGCCATCAGTGAGTCGACTAGCGTCTTCTACGAGCAATACTTC CAISESTSVFYEQYF
NA 16 TRBJ1-1 TRBV7-9 NA TGTGCCAGCAGCCAACTGGACCAATCGCTTAACACTGAAGCTTTCTTT CASSQLDQSLNTEAFF
once 16 TRBJ2-6 TRBV2 NA TGTGCCAGCTTGCGGCGGAGTGAGACTGGGGCCAACGTCCTGACTTTC CASLRRSETGANVLTF
many 15 TRBJ2-1 TRBV29-1 NA TGCAGCGTTGTGAAAAACGGGTGGGAGGACAATGAGCAGTTCTTC CSVVKNGWEDNEQFF
many 13 TRBJ2-7 TRBV29-1 TRBD1 TGCAGCGTTGTCCACAGGGGCTTCAACGAGCAGTACTTC CSVVHRGFNEQYF
NA 13 TRBJ1-2 TRBV7-2 NA TGTGCCAGCAGCTTAGGCCAAATGGGTGGCTACACCTTC CASSLGQMGGYTF